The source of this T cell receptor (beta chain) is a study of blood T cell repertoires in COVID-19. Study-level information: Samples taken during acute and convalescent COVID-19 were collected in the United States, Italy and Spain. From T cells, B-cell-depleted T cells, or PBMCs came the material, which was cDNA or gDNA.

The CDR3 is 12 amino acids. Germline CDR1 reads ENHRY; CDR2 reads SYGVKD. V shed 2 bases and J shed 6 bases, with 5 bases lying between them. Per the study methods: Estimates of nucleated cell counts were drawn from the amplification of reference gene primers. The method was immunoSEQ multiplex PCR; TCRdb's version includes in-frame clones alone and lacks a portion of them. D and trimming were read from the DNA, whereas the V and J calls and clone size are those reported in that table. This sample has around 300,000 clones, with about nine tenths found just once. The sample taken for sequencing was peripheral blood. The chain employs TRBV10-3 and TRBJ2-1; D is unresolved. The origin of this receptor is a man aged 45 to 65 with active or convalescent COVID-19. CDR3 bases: TGTGCCATCAGTGAGGCGTCCAATGAGCAGTTCTTC. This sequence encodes CAISEASNEQFF.